This T cell receptor beta chain was sequenced in a study of blood T cell repertoires in COVID-19. Germline-derived CDR1 and CDR2 are MNHEY and SMNVEV (reference sequence). Losses at the gene ends were 8 bases for V and 11 bases for J; bases not matched to a gene: 6. The length of the CDR3 is 12 residues. Clinical history reported by participants formed the basis on which cohorts were assigned. Authors' processing steps: Estimation of nucleated cell counts was performed using reference gene primer amplification. Here immunoSEQ multiplex PCR was the method, and the copy in TCRdb shows in-frame clones only, minus some. V and J calls and clone size are given by that table; D and trimming were obtained from the DNA. The sample lists around 200,000 clones; 80% to 90% were seen once.

This sequence joins TRBV27 and TRBJ2-1; 10 bases are a match to TRBD2. The receptor was isolated from a man aged 18 to 29 with acute COVID-19. Sequencing was performed on PBMCs or T cells enriched from blood (not recorded which). DNA of the CDR3: TGTGCCAGCGGACCTAGCGGGAGTAAGCAGTTCTTC. Translating gives CASGPSGSKQFF.